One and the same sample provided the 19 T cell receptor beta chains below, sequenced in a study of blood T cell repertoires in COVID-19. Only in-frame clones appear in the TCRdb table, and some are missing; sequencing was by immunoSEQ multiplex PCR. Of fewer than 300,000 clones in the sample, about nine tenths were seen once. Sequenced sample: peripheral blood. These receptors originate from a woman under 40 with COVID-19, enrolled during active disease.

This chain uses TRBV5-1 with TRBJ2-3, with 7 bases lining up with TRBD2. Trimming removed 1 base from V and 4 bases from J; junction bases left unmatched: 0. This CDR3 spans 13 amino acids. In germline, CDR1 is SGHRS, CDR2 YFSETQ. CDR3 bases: TGCGCCAGCAGCTTGACTAGCGCAGATACGCAGTATTTT. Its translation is CASSLTSADTQYF.

The CDR3 loop is CASSQGGDLSYEQYF. DNA for the CDR3: TGTGCCAGCAGCCAAGGGGGGGATCTCTCCTACGAGCAGTACTTC. The chain combines TRBV4-2 with TRBJ2-7, with D perhaps TRBD2 (6 bases). In germline, CDR1 is LGHNA, CDR2 YNFKEQ. The CDR3 covers 15 residues. V lost 1 base and J 0 bases, leaving 10 bases between the germline ends.

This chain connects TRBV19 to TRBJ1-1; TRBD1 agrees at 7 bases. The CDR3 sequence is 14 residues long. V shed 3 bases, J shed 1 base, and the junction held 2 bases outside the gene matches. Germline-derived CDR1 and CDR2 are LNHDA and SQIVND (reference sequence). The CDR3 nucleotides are TGTGCCAGTAGTATTGGACAGGAGAACACTGAAGCTTTCTTT. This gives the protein CASSIGQENTEAFF.

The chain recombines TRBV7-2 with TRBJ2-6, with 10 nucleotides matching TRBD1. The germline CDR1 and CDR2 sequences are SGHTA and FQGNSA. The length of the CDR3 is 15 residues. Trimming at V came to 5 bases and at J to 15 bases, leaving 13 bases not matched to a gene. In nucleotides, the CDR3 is TGTGCCAGCAGCCTTTACCGACAGGGGGCATTAGGCCTGACTTTC. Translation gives CASSLYRQGALGLTF. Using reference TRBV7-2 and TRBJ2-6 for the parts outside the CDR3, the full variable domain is GAGVSQSPSNKVTEKGKDVELRCDPISGHTALYWYRQSLGQGLEFLIYFQGNSAPDKSGLPSDRFSAERTGGSVSTLTIQRTQQEDSAVYLCASSLYRQGALGLTFGAGSRLTVL.

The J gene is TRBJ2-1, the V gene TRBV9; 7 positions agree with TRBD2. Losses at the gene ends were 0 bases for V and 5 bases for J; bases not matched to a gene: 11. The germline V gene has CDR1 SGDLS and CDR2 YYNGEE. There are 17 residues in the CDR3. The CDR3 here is CASSVGVAGASDNEQFF. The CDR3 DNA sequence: TGTGCCAGCAGCGTAGGTGTCGCGGGAGCTTCTGACAATGAGCAGTTCTTC. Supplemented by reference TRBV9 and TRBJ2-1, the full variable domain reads DSGVTQTPKHLITATGQRVTLRCSPRSGDLSVYWYQQSLDQGLQFLIQYYNGEERAKGNILERFSAQQFPDLHSELNLSSLELGDSALYFCASSVGVAGASDNEQFFGPGTRLTVL.

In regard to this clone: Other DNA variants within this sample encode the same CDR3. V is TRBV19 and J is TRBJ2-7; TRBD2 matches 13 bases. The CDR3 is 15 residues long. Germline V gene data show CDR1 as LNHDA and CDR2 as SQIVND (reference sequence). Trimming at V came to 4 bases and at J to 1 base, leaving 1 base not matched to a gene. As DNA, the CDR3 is TGTGCCAGTAGTAGGGGACTAGCGGGATCCTACGAGCAGTACTTC. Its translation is CASSRGLAGSYEQYF.

The CDR3 loop reads CASAPGLMGGYTF. The CDR3 DNA reads as TGTGCCAGCGCCCCGGGTCTAATGGGTGGCTACACCTTC. The chain combines TRBV6-5 with TRBJ1-2, with unresolved D. CDR3 length equals 13 residues. The germline gives CDR1 MNHEY, CDR2 SVGAGI. V was trimmed by 8 bases and J by 7 bases, leaving 17 bases between them.

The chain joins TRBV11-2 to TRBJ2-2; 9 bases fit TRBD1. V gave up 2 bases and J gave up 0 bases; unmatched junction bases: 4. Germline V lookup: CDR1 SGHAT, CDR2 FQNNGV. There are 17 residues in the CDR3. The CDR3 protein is CASSLTGTGPNTGELFF. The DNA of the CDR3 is TGTGCCAGCAGCTTAACCGGGACAGGGCCGAACACCGGGGAGCTGTTTTTT.

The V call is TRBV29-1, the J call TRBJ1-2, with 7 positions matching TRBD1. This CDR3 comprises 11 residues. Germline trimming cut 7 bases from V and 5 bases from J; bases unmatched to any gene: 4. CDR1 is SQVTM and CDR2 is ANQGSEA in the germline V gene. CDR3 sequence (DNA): TGCAGCGCCACAGGGGATTATGGCTACACCTTC. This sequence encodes CSATGDYGYTF.

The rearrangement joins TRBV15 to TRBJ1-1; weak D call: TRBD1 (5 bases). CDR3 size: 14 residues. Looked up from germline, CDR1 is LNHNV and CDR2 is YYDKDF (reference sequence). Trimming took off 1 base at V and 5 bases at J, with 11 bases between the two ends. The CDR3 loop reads CATSRAVGETEAFF. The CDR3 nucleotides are TGTGCCACCAGCAGAGCGGTAGGGGAAACTGAAGCTTTCTTT. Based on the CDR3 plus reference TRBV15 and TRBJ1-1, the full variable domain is DAMVIQNPRYQVTQFGKPVTLSCSQTLNHNVMYWYQQKSSQAPKLLFHYYDKDFNNEADTPDNFQSRRPNTSFCFLDIRSPGLGDTAMYLCATSRAVGETEAFFGQGTRLTVV.

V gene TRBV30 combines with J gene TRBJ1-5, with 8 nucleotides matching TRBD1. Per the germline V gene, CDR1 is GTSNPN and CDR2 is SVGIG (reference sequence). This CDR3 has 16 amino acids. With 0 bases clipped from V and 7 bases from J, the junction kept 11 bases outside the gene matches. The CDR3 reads CAWSVQGGQREQPQHF. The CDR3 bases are TGTGCCTGGAGTGTACAGGGGGGACAGAGGGAACAGCCCCAGCATTTT.

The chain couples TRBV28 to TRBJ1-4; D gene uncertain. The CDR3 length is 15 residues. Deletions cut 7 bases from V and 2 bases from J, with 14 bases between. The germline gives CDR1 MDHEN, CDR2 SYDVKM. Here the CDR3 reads CASMEGGSTNEKLFF. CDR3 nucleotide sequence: TGTGCCAGCATGGAAGGAGGTAGCACTAATGAAAAACTGTTTTTT.

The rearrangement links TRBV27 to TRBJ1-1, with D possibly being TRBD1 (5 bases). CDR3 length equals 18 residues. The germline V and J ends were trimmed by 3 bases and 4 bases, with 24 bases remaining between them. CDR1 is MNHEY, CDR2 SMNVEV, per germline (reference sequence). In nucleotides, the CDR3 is TGTGCCAGCAGTTTTGCCCCCCCCGGGGGAGGGGCTGGCACTGAAGCTTTCTTT. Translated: CASSFAPPGGGAGTEAFF.

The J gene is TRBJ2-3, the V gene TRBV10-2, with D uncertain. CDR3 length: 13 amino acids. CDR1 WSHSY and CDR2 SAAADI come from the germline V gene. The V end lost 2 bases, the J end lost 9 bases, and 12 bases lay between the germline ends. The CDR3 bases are TGCGCCAGCAGTGAGGACACCTCCGCCACGCAGTATTTT. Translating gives CASSEDTSATQYF.

CDR3 sequence reads: CASSIGGINNEQFF. CDR3 bases: TGTGCCAGTAGTATAGGAGGGATCAACAATGAGCAGTTCTTC. J is TRBJ2-1 and V is TRBV19; D is perhaps TRBD2 (5 bases). This CDR3 comprises 14 residues. Per germline, CDR1 LNHDA and CDR2 SQIVND (reference sequence). Trimming stripped 1 base from V and 5 bases from J, with 9 bases between.

CDR3 protein: CASRTRLAGGTDTQYF. In DNA, the CDR3 is TGTGCCAGCAGGACCCGACTAGCGGGAGGCACAGATACGCAGTATTTT. The rearrangement joins TRBV11-2 to TRBJ2-3; 12 bases agree with TRBD2. V shed 6 bases, J shed 1 base, and the junction held 5 bases outside the gene matches. This CDR3 comprises 16 residues. The V gene's germline CDR1 is SGHAT and CDR2 FQNNGV.

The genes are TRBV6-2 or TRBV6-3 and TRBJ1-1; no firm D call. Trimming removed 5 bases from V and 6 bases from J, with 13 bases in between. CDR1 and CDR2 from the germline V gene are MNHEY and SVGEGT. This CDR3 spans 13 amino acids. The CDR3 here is CASSKAFTAEAFF. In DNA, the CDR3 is TGTGCCAGCAGTAAGGCGTTCACAGCTGAAGCTTTCTTT.

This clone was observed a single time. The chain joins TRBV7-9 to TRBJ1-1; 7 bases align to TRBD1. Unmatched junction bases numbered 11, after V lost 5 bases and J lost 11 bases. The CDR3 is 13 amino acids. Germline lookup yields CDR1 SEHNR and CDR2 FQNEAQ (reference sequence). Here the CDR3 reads CASSLAGGRMAFF. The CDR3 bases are TGTGCCAGCAGCCTCGCAGGGGGGAGGATGGCTTTCTTT. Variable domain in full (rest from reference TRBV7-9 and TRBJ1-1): DTGVSQNPRHKITKRGQNVTFRCDPISEHNRLYWYRQTLGQGPEFLTYFQNEAQLEKSRLLSDRFSAERPKGSFSTLEIQRTEQGDSAMYLCASSLAGGRMAFFGQGTRLTVV.

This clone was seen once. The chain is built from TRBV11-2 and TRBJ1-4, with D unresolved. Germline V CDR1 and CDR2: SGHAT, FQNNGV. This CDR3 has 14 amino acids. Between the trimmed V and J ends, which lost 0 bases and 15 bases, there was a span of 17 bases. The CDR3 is CASSLDLGMDLMFF. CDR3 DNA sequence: TGTGCCAGCAGCTTAGATCTAGGCATGGATTTGATGTTTTTT.